The entry that follows covers one T cell receptor (beta chain) sequence. The germline CDR1 and CDR2 sequences are LNHDA and SQIVND (reference sequence). Trimming pared 4 bases from V and 5 bases from J, leaving 8 bases between. The CDR3 has 12 amino acids. The data stem from a study of blood T cell repertoires in COVID-19. Looking at the study overall: There were acute and convalescent COVID-19 samples, and they came from the United States, Italy and Spain. The cDNA or gDNA used as material had been derived from T cells, B-cell-depleted T cells, or PBMCs.

Authors' data handling: For nucleated cells, counts were estimated from reference gene primer amplification. Measured with immunoSEQ multiplex PCR; TCRdb has only the in-frame clones, and not every one. That table supplies the V and J calls and clone size; D and trimming were determined from the DNA. The data show roughly 66,000 clones, with 65% to 90% seen just once and under 8% held by the top ten. Sequencing was done on a sample of peripheral blood. The chain has TRBV19 and TRBJ1-1; D is unresolved. This TCR came from a man aged 55 to 70 with acute or convalescent COVID-19. CDR3 amino acids: CASSKTGTEAFF. The CDR3 DNA reads as TGTGCCAGTAGTAAAACGGGGACTGAAGCTTTCTTT.